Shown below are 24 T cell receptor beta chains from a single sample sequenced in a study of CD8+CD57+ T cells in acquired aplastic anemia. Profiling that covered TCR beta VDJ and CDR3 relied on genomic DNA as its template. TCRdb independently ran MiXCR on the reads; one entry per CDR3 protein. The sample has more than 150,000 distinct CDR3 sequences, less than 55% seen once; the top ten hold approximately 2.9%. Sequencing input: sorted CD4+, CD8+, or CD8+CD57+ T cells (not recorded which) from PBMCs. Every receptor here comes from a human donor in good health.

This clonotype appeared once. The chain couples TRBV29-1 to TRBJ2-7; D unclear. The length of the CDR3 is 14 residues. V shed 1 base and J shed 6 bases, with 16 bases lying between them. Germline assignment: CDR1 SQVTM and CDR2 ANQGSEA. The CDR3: CSVEGIGPTGEQYF. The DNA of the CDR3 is TGCAGCGTTGAAGGGATCGGACCGACGGGCGAGCAGTACTTC.

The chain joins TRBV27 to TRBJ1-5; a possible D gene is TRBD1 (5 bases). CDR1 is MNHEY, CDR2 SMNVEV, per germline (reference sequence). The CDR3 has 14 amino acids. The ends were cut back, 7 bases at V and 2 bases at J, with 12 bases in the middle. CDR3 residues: CASKDNLGNQPQHF. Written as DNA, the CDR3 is TGTGCCAGCAAGGACAATTTGGGCAATCAGCCCCAGCATTTT.

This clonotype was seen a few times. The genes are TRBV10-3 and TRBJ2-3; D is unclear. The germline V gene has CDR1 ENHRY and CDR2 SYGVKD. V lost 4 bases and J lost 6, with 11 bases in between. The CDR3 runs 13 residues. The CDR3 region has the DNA TGTGCCATCAGTGGGCACGACTCTGATACGCAGTATTTT. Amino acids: CAISGHDSDTQYF.

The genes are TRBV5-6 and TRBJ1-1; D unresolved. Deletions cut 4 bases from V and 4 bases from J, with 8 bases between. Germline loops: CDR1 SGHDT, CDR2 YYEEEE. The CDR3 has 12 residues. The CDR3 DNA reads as TGTGCCAGCAGCGGGCCGGCCACTGAAGCTTTCTTT. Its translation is CASSGPATEAFF. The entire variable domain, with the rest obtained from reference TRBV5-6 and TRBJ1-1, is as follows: DAGVTQSPTHLIKTRGQQVTLRCSPKSGHDTVSWYQQALGQGPQFIFQYYEEEERQRGNFPDRFSGHQFPNYSSELNVNALLLGDSALYLCASSGPATEAFFGQGTRLTVV.

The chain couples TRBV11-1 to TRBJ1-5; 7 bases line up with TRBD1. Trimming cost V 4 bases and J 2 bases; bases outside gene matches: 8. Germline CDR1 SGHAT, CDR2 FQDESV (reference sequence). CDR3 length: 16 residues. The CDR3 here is CASSSNGQAGNQPQHF. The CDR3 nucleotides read TGTGCCAGCAGCTCTAATGGACAGGCCGGCAATCAGCCCCAGCATTTT.

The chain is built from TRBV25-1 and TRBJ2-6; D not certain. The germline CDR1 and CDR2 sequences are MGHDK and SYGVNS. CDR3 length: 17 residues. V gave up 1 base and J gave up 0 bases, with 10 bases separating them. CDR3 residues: CASSELEISSGANVLTF. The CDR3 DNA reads TGTGCCAGCAGTGAATTAGAGATTAGCTCTGGGGCCAACGTCCTGACTTTC.

The chain's CDR3 is CASNGDGYEQYF. In DNA, the CDR3 is TGTGCCAGCAATGGCGATGGCTACGAGCAGTACTTC. The J gene is TRBJ2-7, the V gene TRBV2; D unclear. V lost 7 bases and J 3 bases, leaving 10 bases between the germline ends. This CDR3 is 12 amino acids long. The germline gives CDR1 SNHLY, CDR2 FYNNEI.

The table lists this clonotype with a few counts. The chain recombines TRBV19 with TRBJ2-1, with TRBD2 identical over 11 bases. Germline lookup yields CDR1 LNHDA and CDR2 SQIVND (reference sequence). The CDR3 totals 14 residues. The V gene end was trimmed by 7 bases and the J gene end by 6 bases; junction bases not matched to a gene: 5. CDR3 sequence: CASKLAGGLNEQFF. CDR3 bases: TGTGCCAGTAAGCTAGCGGGGGGCCTCAATGAGCAGTTCTTC.

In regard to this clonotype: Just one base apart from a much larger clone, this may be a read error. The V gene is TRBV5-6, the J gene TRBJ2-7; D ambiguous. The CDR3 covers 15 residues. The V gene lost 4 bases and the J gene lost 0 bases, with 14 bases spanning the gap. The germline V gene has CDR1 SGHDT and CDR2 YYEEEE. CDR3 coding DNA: TGTGCCAGCAGCCCGAACCCCTTCCGCTCCTACGAGCAGTACTTC. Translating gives CASSPNPFRSYEQYF. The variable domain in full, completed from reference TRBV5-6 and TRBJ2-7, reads DAGVTQSPTHLIKTRGQQVTLRCSPKSGHDTVSWYQQALGQGPQFIFQYYEEEERQRGNFPDRFSGHQFPNYSSELNVNALLLGDSALYLCASSPNPFRSYEQYFGPGTRLTVT.

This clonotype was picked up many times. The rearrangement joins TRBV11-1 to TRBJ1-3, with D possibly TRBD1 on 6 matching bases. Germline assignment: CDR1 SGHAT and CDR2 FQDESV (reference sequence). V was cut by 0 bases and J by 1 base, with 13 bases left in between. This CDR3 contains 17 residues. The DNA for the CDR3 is TGTGCCAGCAGCTTAGCCGGGGGCCAGGGTTCTGGAAACACCATATATTTT. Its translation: CASSLAGGQGSGNTIYF.

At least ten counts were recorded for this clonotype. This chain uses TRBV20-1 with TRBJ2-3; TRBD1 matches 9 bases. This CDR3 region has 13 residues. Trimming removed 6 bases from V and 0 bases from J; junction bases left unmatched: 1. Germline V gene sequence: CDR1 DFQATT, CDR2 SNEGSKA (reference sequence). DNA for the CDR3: TGCAGTGCCGGACAGGGGAGCACAGATACGCAGTATTTT. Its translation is CSAGQGSTDTQYF.

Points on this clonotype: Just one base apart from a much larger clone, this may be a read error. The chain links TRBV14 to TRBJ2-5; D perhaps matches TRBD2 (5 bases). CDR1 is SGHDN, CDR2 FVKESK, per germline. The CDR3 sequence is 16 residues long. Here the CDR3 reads CASSQILDPNVETQCF. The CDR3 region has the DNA TGTGCCAGCAGCCAGATACTAGACCCGAACGTGGAGACCCAGTGCTTC.

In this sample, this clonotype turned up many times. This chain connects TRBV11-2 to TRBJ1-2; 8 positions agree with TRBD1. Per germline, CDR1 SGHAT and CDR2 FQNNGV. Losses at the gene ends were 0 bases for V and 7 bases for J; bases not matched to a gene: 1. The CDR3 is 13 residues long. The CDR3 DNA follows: TGTGCCAGCAGCTTAGATCAGGGGGCTGGCTACACCTTC. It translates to CASSLDQGAGYTF.

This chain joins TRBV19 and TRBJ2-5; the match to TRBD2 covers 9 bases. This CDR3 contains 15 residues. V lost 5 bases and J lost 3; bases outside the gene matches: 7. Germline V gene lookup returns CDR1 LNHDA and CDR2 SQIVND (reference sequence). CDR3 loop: CASSAELAGEETQYF. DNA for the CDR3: TGTGCCAGTAGTGCCGAGTTAGCGGGAGAAGAGACCCAGTACTTC.

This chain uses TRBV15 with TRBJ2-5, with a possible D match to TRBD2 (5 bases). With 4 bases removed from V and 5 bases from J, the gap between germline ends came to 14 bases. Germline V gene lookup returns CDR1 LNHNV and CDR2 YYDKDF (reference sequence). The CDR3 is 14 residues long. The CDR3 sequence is CATSKRYPSETQYF. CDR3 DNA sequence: TGTGCCACCAGCAAGCGGTACCCCTCGGAGACCCAGTACTTC.

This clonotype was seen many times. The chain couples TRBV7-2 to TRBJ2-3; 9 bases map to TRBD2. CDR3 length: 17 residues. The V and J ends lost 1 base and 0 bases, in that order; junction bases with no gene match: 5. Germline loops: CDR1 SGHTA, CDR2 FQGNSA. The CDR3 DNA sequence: TGTGCCAGCAGCTTAGTGGCGGGAGGGCCGAGCACAGATACGCAGTATTTT. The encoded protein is CASSLVAGGPSTDTQYF.

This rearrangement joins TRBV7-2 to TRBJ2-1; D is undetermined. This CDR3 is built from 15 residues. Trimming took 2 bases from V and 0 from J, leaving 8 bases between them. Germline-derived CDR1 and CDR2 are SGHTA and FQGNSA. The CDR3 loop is CASSLLRSSYNEQFF. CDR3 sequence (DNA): TGTGCCAGCAGCTTATTGCGGAGCTCCTACAATGAGCAGTTCTTC. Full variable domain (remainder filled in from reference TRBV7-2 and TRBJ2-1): GAGVSQSPSNKVTEKGKDVELRCDPISGHTALYWYRQSLGQGLEFLIYFQGNSAPDKSGLPSDRFSAERTGGSVSTLTIQRTQQEDSAVYLCASSLLRSSYNEQFFGPGTRLTVL.

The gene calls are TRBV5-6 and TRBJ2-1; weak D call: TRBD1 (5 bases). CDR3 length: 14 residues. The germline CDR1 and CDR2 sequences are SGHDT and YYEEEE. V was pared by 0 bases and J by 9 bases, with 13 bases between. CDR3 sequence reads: CASSLGGPRAEQFF. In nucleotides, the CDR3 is TGTGCCAGCAGCTTGGGGGGCCCCCGGGCTGAGCAGTTCTTC.

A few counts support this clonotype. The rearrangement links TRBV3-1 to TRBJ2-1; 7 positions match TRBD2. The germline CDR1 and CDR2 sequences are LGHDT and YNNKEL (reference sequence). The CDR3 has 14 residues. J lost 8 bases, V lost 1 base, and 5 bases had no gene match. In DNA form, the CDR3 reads TGTGCCAGCAGCCAAGCGGGGGGTGGGTATGAGCAGTTCTTC. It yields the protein CASSQAGGGYEQFF.

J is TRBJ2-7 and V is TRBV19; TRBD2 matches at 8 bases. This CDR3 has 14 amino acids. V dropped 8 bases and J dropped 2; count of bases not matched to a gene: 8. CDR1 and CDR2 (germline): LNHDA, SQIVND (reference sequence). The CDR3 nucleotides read TGTGCCAGTGGGATGGGACTAGTCCCCTACGAGCAGTACTTC. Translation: CASGMGLVPYEQYF.

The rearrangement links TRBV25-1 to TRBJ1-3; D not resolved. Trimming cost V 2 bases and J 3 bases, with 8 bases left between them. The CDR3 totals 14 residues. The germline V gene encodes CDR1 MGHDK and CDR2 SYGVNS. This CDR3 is CASSEMGNGNTIYF. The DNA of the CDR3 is TGTGCCAGCAGTGAAATGGGAAATGGAAACACCATATATTTT.

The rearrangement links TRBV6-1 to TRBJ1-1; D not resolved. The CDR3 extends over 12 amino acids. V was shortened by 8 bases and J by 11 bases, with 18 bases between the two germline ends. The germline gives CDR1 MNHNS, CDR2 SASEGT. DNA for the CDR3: TGTGCCAGCGGGAGCAGCCCGATTGGGGCTTTCTTT. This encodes CASGSSPIGAFF.

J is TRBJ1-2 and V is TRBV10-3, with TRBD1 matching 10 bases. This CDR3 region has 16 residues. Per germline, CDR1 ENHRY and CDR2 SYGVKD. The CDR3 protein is CATTPGTGVSNYGYTF. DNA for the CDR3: TGTGCTACCACACCCGGGACAGGGGTTAGTAACTATGGCTACACCTTC.

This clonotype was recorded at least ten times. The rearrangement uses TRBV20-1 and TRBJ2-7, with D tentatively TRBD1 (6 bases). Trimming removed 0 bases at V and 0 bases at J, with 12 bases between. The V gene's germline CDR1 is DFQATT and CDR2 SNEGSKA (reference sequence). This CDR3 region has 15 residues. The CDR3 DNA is TGCAGTGCTAGAGATCCAGGGGTGAGCTCCTACGAGCAGTACTTC. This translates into CSARDPGVSSYEQYF.